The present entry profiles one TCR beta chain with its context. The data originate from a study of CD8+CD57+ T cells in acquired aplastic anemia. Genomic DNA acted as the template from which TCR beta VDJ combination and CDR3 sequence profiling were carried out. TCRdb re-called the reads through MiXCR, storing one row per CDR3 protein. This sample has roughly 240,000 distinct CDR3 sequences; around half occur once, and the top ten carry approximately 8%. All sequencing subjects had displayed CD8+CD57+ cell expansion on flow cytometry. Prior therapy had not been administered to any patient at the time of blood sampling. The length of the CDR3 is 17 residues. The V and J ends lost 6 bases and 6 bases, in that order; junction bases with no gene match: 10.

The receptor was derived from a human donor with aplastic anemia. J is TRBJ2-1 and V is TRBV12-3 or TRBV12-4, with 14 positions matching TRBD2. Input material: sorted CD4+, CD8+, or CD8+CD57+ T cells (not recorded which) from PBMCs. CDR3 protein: CASSQIGLAGGGNEQFF. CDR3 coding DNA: TGTGCCAGCAGCCAAATTGGACTAGCGGGAGGTGGCAATGAGCAGTTCTTC.